This T cell receptor (beta chain) stems from a study of blood T cell repertoires in COVID-19. Study-wide background: The United States, Italy and Spain provided the acute and convalescent COVID-19 samples. PBMCs, B-cell-depleted T cells, or T cells were the source of the cDNA or gDNA that made up the material.

As handled by the study authors: The authors estimated nucleated cell counts from reference gene primer amplification. Sequencing used immunoSEQ multiplex PCR; TCRdb keeps in-frame clones, though not all of them. Clone size and the V and J calls come from that table; the DNA yielded D and trimming. The sample has under 25,000 clones; roughly 80% are singletons. Germline V gene lookup returns CDR1 SNHLY and CDR2 FYNNEI. V was pared by 2 bases and J by 7 bases, with 12 bases between. The CDR3 is made up of 15 amino acids. The sequenced sample consisted of peripheral blood. The clonotype comes from a man between 65 and 80 years old with acute or convalescent COVID-19. The chain links TRBV2 to TRBJ1-6; D unclear. CDR3 nucleotide sequence: TGTGCCAGCAGTGAACGAGGCGCAGAGAATTCACCCCTCCACTTT. It yields the protein CASSERGAENSPLHF.